A single sample is the source of the 6 T cell receptor beta chains below, sequenced in a study of identical twins. In TCRdb, the 5' RACE reads were re-called with MiXCR into one record per CDR3 protein. Found here are 150,000 or so distinct CDR3 sequences, under 4.5% of them singletons; the top ten hold approximately 7.6%. The sample was memory T cells sorted from blood. Receptors were obtained from a man younger than 35 in good health.

The V gene is TRBV15, the J gene TRBJ2-3; possibly TRBD2 for D (5 bases). The CDR3 has 15 residues. V was shortened by 5 bases and J by 2 bases, with 14 bases between the two germline ends. CDR1 LNHNV and CDR2 YYDKDF come from the germline V gene (reference sequence). The CDR3 coding sequence is TGTGCCACCAGCCCGGGGTCGAGATCCACAGATACGCAGTATTTT. This encodes CATSPGSRSTDTQYF. The complete variable domain, with remaining parts taken from reference TRBV15 and TRBJ2-3, reads DAMVIQNPRYQVTQFGKPVTLSCSQTLNHNVMYWYQQKSSQAPKLLFHYYDKDFNNEADTPDNFQSRRPNTSFCFLDIRSPGLGDTAMYLCATSPGSRSTDTQYFGPGTRLTVL.

This clonotype was recorded at least ten times. This chain links TRBV6-5 with TRBJ2-3; 10 bases align to TRBD2. After removal of 0 bases from V and 1 base from J, the junction contained 7 bases not matched to a gene. The CDR3 extends over 18 amino acids. The germline CDR1 and CDR2 sequences are MNHEY and SVGAGI. The chain's CDR3 is CASSYSASGRAGTDTQYF. The CDR3 nucleotides read TGTGCCAGCAGTTACTCGGCTAGCGGGAGAGCTGGCACAGATACGCAGTATTTT.

This clonotype was detected ten times or more. The rearrangement joins TRBV12-3 or TRBV12-4 to TRBJ1-2; TRBD1 agrees at 7 bases. CDR3 length: 13 residues. The J segment lost 8 bases and the V segment lost 3 bases, leaving 6 bases of the junction unmatched. Here the CDR3 reads CASSLNRGGGYTF. The CDR3 DNA is TGTGCCAGCAGTTTGAACAGGGGCGGGGGCTACACCTTC.

In this sample, this clonotype turned up many times. The chain employs TRBV14 and TRBJ1-5; D unclear. The CDR3 has 14 amino acids. V was shortened by 1 base and J by 4 bases, with 8 bases between the two germline ends. In germline, CDR1 is SGHDN, CDR2 FVKESK. This chain's CDR3 is CASSQVGRNQPQHF. The CDR3 nucleotides read TGTGCCAGCAGCCAAGTTGGACGGAATCAGCCCCAGCATTTT.

This clonotype was observed at least ten times. V gene TRBV19 combines with J gene TRBJ2-5, with D hard to call. Trimming shortened V by 3 bases and J by 1 base, and 9 bases separated the two germline ends. The CDR3 runs 14 residues. From germline, CDR1 is LNHDA and CDR2 SQIVND (reference sequence). The CDR3, as DNA: TGTGCCAGTAGTATGGCCCAGCTCCAAGAGACCCAGTACTTC. This translates into CASSMAQLQETQYF. The whole variable domain, remainder taken from reference TRBV19 and TRBJ2-5, is DGGITQSPKYLFRKEGQNVTLSCEQNLNHDAMYWYRQDPGQGLRLIYYSQIVNDFQKGDIAEGYSVSREKKESFPLTVTSAQKNPTAFYLCASSMAQLQETQYFGPGTRLLVL.

This clonotype showed up many times. The chain employs TRBV3-1 and TRBJ2-1, with 7 bases aligning to TRBD2. J gave up 2 bases and V 1 base, and 14 bases lay outside the gene matches. Germline V gene sequence: CDR1 LGHDT, CDR2 YNNKEL (reference sequence). CDR3 length: 19 residues. CDR3 nucleotide sequence: TGTGCCAGCAGCCAAGGAGGGAGGGCTAGCAGCATACCCTACAATGAGCAGTTCTTC. It translates to CASSQGGRASSIPYNEQFF.